The 12 T cell receptor beta chains given below trace back to one sample, sequenced in a study of T cell responses to AZD1222 COVID-19 vaccine. Clones were read by immunoSEQ multiplex PCR, and TCRdb kept only the in-frame ones, dropping some. The sample holds about 130,000 clones, 93% seen once. The sample here was peripheral blood, taken on day 0 of AZD1222 vaccination. The receptors stem from an adult in good health.

CDR3 sequence: CASSPGTGVEQYF. CDR3 DNA sequence: TGTGCCAGTAGTCCCGGGACAGGGGTCGAGCAGTACTTC. The gene calls are TRBV19 and TRBJ2-7; 10 bases match TRBD1. V lost 5 bases, J lost 6 bases, and 4 bases stayed unmatched. CDR3 length: 13 residues. Germline V CDR1 and CDR2: LNHDA, SQIVND (reference sequence).

This clone has only one observation. The gene calls are TRBV19 and TRBJ1-4, with TRBD1 as a possible D gene (6 bases). V lost 6 bases, J lost 8 bases, and 16 bases lay in between. This CDR3 region has 14 residues. Germline values: CDR1 LNHDA, CDR2 SQIVND (reference sequence). The CDR3 loop reads CASSLGRGAEKLFF. The CDR3 region has the DNA TGTGCCAGTAGCTTGGGCCGGGGGGCAGAAAAACTGTTTTTT.

V usage is TRBV27 and J usage is TRBJ2-7; 12 bases align to TRBD2. V lost 6 bases to trimming and J lost 7 bases; unmatched junction nucleotides: 4. The CDR3 spans 13 residues. Germline V gives CDR1 MNHEY, CDR2 SMNVEV (reference sequence). The CDR3 is CASRTSGSGEQYF. The CDR3, as DNA: TGTGCCAGCAGGACTAGCGGGAGTGGTGAGCAGTACTTC.

This chain connects TRBV28 to TRBJ2-5; no clear D gene. This CDR3 contains 13 residues. Per germline, CDR1 MDHEN and CDR2 SYDVKM. The ends were cut back, 1 base at V and 5 bases at J, with 8 bases in the middle. The CDR3: CASSLYRWETQYF. DNA for the CDR3: TGTGCCAGCAGTTTATACCGGTGGGAGACCCAGTACTTC.

The chain uses TRBV14 and TRBJ2-5; the D is unclear. This CDR3 contains 15 residues. V gave up 0 bases and J gave up 3 bases, with 11 bases separating them. Looked up from germline, CDR1 is SGHDN and CDR2 is FVKESK. Here the CDR3 reads CASSQEANYEETQYF. CDR3 nucleotides: TGTGCCAGCAGCCAAGAGGCCAACTACGAAGAGACCCAGTACTTC.

The chain recombines TRBV7-2 with TRBJ1-3; TRBD1 aligns across 8 bases. Germline assignment: CDR1 SGHTA and CDR2 FQGNSA. V was clipped by 5 bases and J by 2 bases; unmatched bases: 8. This CDR3 contains 16 residues. In nucleotides, the CDR3 is TGTGCCAGCAGCCCATCAGACAGGGGAGCTGGAAACACCATATATTTT. Its protein product is CASSPSDRGAGNTIYF.

V and J are TRBV27 and TRBJ1-5; perhaps TRBD1 as D (5 bases). Germline V CDR1 and CDR2: MNHEY, SMNVEV (reference sequence). V shed 8 bases and J shed 6 bases, with 20 bases lying between them. The CDR3 runs 15 residues. In DNA, the CDR3 is TGTGCCAGCCCTTACCTCAGGGTGGGGTGTCAGCCCCAGCATTTT. Amino acid sequence: CASPYLRVGCQPQHF.

The chain combines TRBV3-1 (or the pseudogene TRBV3-2) with TRBJ2-7; D unclear. Germline assignment: CDR1 LGHDT and CDR2 YNNKEL (reference sequence). Trimming cost V 3 bases and J 2 bases, with 14 bases left between them. This CDR3 comprises 15 residues. CDR3: CASSQRNYLTYEQYF. CDR3 sequence (DNA): TGTGCCAGCAGCCAGCGGAACTACCTTACCTACGAGCAGTACTTC.

In its sample, this clone was seen a few times. V is TRBV5-1 and J is TRBJ1-4; D perhaps matches TRBD1 (5 bases). Trimming took off 3 bases at V and 7 bases at J, with 13 bases between the two ends. Germline V lookup: CDR1 SGHRS, CDR2 YFSETQ. CDR3 size: 14 residues. The CDR3 region is CASSWGNQREKLFF. The DNA of the CDR3 is TGCGCCAGCAGCTGGGGGAATCAGCGTGAAAAACTGTTTTTT.

V is TRBV6-2 or TRBV6-3 and J is TRBJ1-1, with D tentatively TRBD1 (6 bases). Germline V gene sequence: CDR1 MNHEY, CDR2 SVGEGT. CDR3 length: 14 residues. V was trimmed by 4 bases and J by 4 bases, leaving 13 bases between them. Here the CDR3 DNA reads TGTGCCAGCAGTTCGGGGGCTCTGAGCACTGAAGCTTTCTTT. This encodes CASSSGALSTEAFF.

This clone appeared once. The chain recombines TRBV19 with TRBJ1-1; no firm D call. V lost 1 base, J lost 0 bases, and 12 bases lay in between. Looked up from germline, CDR1 is LNHDA and CDR2 is SQIVND (reference sequence). The CDR3 contains 16 residues. The CDR3 DNA reads as TGTGCCAGTAGTATAGCATTTGGGCGGCTGAACACTGAAGCTTTCTTT. Protein sequence: CASSIAFGRLNTEAFF.

The rearrangement joins TRBV5-1 to TRBJ1-2; D gene uncertain. Trimming took 9 bases from V and 5 from J, leaving 14 bases between them. The CDR3 has 12 residues. The germline gives CDR1 SGHRS, CDR2 YFSETQ. The CDR3 coding sequence is TGCGCCACCCGAGAGGGAGATTATGGCTACACCTTC. Protein sequence: CATREGDYGYTF.